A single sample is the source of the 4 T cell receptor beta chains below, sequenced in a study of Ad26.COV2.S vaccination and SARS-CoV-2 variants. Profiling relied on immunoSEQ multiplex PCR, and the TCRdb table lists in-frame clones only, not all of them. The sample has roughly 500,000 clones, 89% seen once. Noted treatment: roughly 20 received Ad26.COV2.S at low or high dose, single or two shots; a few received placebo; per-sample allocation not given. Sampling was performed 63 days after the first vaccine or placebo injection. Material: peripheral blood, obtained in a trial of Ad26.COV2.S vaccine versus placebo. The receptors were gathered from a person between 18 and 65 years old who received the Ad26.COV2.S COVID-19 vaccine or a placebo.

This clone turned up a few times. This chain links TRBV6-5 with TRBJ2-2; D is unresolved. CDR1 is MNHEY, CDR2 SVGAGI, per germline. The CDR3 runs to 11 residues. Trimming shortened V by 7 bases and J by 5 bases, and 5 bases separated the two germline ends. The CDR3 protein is CASKFTGELFF. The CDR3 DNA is TGTGCCAGCAAATTTACCGGGGAGCTGTTTTTT.

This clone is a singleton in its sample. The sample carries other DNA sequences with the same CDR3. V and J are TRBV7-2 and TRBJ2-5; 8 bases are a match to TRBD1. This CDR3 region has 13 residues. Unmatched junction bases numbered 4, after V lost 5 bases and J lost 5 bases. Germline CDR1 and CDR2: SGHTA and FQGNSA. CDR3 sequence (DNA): TGTGCCAGCAGCGCGGACAGGGAGGAGACCCAGTACTTC. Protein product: CASSADREETQYF.

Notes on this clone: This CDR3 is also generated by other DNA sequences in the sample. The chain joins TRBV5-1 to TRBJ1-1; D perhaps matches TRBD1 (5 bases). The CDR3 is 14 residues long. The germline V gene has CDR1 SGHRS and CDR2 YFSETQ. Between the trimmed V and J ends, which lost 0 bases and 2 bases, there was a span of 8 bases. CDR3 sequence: CASSLVGLNTEAFF. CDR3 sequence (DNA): TGCGCCAGCAGCTTGGTGGGACTAAACACTGAAGCTTTCTTT.

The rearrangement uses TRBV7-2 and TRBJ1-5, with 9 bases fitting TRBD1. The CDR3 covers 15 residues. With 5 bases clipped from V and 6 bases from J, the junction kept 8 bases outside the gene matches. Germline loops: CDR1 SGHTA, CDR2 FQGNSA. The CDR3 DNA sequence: TGTGCCAGCAGCGCTACAGGGGGCGGGTTTCAGCCCCAGCATTTT. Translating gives CASSATGGGFQPQHF.